This paragraph reports one T cell receptor (beta chain). Its antigen is not identified. A CD45RA-negative memory subset and a CD45RA+ naive subset were separated from the CD4+ cells. The data stem from a study of shared clonotypes between healthy human individuals. Regarding the study as a whole: Rarefaction curves obtained for sorted subsets showed sequencing incomplete despite large depth.

Using immunoSEQ multiplex PCR, the repertoire was profiled, and TCRdb retains in-frame clones only, with some absent. Of about 2.4 million clones in the sample, around 94% were seen once. The receptor was isolated from a man younger than 35 in good health. The sample consisted of naive CD4+ T cells sorted from blood. Subset described: CD45RA+ positively selected.

The CDR3 loop is CASTPWGAGSTDTQYF. The CDR3 DNA is TGTGCCAGCACCCCCTGGGGAGCGGGAAGCACAGATACGCAGTATTTT. The V gene is TRBV9, the J gene TRBJ2-3; 7 bases match TRBD2. Germline V gene lookup returns CDR1 SGDLS and CDR2 YYNGEE. Germline trimming cut 6 bases from V and 0 bases from J; bases unmatched to any gene: 10. The CDR3 covers 16 residues.